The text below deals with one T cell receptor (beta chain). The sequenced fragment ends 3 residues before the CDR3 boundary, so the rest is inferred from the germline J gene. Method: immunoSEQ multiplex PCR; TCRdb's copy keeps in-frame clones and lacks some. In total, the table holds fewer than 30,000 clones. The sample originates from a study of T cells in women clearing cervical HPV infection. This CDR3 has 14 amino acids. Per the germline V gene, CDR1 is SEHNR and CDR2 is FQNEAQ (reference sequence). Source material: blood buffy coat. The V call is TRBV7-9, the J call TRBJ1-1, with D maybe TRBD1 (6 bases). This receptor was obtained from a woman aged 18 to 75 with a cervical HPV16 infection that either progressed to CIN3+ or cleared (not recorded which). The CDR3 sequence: CASSLSARQAEAFF. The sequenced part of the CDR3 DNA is TGTGCCAGCAGCTTATCCGCCCGACAGGCCGAA.